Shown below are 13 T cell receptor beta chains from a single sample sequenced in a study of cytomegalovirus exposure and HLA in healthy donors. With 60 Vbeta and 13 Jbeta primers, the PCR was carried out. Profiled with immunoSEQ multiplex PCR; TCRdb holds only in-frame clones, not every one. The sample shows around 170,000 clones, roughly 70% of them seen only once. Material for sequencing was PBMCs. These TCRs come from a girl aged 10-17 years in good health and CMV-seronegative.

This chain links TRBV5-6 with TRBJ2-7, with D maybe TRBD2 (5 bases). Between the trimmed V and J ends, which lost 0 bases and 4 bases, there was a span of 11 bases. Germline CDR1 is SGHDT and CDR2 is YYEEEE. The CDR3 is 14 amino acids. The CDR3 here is CASSLERRGYEQYF. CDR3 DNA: TGTGCCAGCAGCTTGGAGAGGCGAGGGTACGAGCAGTACTTC.

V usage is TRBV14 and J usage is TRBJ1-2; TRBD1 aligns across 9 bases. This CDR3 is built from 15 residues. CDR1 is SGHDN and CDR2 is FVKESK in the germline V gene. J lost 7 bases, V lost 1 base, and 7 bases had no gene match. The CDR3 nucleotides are TGTGCCAGCAGCCAAGCTGACGGGACAGGGTTTGGCTACACCTTC. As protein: CASSQADGTGFGYTF.

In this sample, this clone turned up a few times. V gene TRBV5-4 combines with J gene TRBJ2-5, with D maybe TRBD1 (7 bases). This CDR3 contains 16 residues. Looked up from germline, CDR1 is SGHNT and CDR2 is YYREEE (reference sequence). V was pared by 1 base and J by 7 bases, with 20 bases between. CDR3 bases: TGTGCCAGCAGCTTGTTTGGAGGGACAGCCCGAGGGACCCAGTACTTC. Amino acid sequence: CASSLFGGTARGTQYF.

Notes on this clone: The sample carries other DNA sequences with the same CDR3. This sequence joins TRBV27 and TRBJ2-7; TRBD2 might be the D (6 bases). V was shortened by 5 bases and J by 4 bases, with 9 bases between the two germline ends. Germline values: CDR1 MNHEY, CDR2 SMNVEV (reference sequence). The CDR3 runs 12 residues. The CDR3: CASSTGGYEQYF. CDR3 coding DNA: TGTGCCAGCAGTACCGGGGGTTACGAGCAGTACTTC.

CDR3 residues: CASISGGGYEQYF. The CDR3 nucleotides are TGTGCCAGCATCTCCGGGGGGGGTTACGAGCAGTACTTC. V and J are TRBV2 and TRBJ2-7, with 8 bases aligning to TRBD2. Germline lookup yields CDR1 SNHLY and CDR2 FYNNEI. V trimming: 7 bases; J trimming: 4 bases; junction bases outside the gene matches: 6. The length of the CDR3 is 13 residues.

CDR3 residues: CAWSWRQRTPYEQYF. The CDR3 DNA is TGTGCCTGGAGTTGGAGACAGAGAACCCCCTACGAGCAGTACTTC. The chain employs TRBV30 and TRBJ2-7; TRBD1 is a possible D gene (5 bases). The CDR3 spans 15 residues. Germline CDR1 is GTSNPN and CDR2 is SVGIG (reference sequence). V gave up 2 bases and J gave up 2 bases, with 16 bases separating them.

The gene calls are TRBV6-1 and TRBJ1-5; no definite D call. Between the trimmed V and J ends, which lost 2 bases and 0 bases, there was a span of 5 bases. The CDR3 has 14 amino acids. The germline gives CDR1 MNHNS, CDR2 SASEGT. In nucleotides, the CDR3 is TGTGCCAGCAGTGAACTTGTTAGCAATCAGCCCCAGCATTTT. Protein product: CASSELVSNQPQHF.

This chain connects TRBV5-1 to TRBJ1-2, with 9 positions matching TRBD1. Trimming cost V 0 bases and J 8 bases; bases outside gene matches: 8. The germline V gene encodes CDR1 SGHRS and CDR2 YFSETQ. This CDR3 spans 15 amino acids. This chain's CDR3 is CASSLVGTGLKGYTF. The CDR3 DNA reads TGCGCCAGCAGCTTGGTGGGGACAGGGCTGAAAGGCTACACCTTC.

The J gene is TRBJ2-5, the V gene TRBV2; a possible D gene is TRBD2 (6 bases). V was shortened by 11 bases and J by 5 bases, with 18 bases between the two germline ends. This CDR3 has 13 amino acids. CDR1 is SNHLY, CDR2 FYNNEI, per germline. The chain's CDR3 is CAGRTGVFETQYF. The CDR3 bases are TGTGCCGGTAGGACGGGAGTGTTTGAGACCCAGTACTTC.

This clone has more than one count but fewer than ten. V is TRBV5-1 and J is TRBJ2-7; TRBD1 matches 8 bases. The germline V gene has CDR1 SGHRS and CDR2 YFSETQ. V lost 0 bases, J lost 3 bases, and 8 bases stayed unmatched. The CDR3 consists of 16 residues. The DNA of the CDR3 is TGCGCCAGCAGCTTGGAGGGGACAGGCGGGAACTACGAGCAGTACTTC. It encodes CASSLEGTGGNYEQYF.

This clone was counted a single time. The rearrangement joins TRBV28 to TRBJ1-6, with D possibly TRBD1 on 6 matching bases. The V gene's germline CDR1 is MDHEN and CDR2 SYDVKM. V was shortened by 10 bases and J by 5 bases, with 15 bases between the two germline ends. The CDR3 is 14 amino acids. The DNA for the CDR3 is TGTGCCACCCAGGGGACCTTTCATAATTCACCCCTCCACTTT. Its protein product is CATQGTFHNSPLHF.

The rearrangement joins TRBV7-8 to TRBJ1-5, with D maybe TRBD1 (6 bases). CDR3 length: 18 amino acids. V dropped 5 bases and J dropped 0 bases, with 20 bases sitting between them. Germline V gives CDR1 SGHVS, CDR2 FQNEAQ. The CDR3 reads CASSPRTATSYSNQPQHF. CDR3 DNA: TGTGCCAGCAGCCCCAGGACAGCTACAAGTTATAGCAATCAGCCCCAGCATTTT.

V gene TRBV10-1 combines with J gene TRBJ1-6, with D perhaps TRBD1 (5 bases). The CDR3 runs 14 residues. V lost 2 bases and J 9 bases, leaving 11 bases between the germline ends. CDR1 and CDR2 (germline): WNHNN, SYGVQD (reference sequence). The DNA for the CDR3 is TGCGCCAGCAGTGAGCCGGGGGACGGTTCACCCCTCCACTTT. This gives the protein CASSEPGDGSPLHF.